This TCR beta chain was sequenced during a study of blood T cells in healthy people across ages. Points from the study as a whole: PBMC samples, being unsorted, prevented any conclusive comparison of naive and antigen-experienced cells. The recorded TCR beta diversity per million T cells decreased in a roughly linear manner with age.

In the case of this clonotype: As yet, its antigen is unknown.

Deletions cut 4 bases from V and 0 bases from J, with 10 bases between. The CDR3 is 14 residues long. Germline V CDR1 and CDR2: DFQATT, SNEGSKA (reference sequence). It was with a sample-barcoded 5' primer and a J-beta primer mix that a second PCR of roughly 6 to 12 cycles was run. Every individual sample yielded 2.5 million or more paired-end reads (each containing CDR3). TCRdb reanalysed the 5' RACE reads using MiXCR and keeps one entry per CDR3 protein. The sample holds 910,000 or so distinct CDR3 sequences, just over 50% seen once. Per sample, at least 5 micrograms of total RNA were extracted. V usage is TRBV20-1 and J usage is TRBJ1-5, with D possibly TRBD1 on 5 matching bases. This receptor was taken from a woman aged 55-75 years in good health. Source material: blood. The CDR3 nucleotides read TGCAGTGCTAACCAGGGAGGTAGCAATCAGCCCCAGCATTTT. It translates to CSANQGGSNQPQHF.